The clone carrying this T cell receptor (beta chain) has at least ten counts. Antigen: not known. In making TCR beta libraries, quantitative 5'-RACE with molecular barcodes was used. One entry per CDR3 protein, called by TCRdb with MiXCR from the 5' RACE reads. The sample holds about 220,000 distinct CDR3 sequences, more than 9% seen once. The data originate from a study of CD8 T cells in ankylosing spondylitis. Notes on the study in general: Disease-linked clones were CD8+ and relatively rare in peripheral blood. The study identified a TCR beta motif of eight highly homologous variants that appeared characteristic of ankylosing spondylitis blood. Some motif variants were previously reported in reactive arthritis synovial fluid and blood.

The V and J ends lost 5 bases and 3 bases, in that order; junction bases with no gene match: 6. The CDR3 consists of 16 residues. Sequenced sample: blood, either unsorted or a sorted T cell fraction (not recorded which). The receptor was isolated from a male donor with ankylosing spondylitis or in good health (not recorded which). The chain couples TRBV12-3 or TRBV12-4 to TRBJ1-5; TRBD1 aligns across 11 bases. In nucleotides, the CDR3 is TGTGCCAGCAGTCCCGGGGACAGGGGGTCCAATCAGCCCCAGCATTTT. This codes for CASSPGDRGSNQPQHF.